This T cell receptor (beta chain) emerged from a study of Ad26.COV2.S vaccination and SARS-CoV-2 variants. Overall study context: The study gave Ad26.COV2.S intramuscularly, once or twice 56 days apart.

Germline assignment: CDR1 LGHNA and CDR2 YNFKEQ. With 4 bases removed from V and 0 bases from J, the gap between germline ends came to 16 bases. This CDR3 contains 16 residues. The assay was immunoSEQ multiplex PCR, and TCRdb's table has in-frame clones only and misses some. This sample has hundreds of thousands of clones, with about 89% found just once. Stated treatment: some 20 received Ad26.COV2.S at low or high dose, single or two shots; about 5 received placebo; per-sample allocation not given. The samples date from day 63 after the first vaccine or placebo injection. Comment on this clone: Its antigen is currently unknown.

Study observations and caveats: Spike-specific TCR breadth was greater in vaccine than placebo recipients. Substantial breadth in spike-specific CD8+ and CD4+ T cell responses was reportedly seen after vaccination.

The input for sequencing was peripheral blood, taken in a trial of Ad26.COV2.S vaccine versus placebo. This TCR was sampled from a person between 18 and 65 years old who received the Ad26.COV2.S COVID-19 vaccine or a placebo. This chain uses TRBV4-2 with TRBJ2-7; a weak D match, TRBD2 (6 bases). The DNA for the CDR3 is TGTGCCAGCAGCCCGCTAGGGCCCGGGAGCTCCTACGAGCAGTACTTC. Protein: CASSPLGPGSSYEQYF.